Ten or more counts support the clone carrying this TCR beta chain. Its antigen is as yet unknown. The sample originates from a study of human T cells and chemical hapten exposure. At the level of the study: The study lasted 20 to 30 weeks, and patients were dosed weekly with diphenylcyclopropenone on the scalp throughout.

CDR3 length: 14 residues. Deletions cut 5 bases from V and 2 bases from J, with 10 bases between. Study-wide results and caveats: Relative to control repertoires, expanded TCRs gave rise to significantly more large CDR3 similarity clusters.

Time point noted: pre-sensitization, week 0. Treatment given: therapeutic diphenylcyclopropenone sensitization with weekly scalp DPC. Each CDR3 protein is one row after TCRdb ran MiXCR on the RACE reads. The sample comprises roughly 81,000 distinct CDR3 sequences, around 8.8% of which are singletons, and just over 2.5% rests with the top ten. This sample comprised whole blood, obtained in connection with sensitization to the hapten diphenylcyclopropenone (DPC). The receptor was derived from a man between 40 and 49 years old with alopecia areata. Some clones in this sample may be carry-over from other donors' samples. This sequence joins TRBV12-3 or TRBV12-4 and TRBJ1-3; D gene unclear. The CDR3 sequence is CASSLTGTGNTIYF. The CDR3 DNA sequence: TGTGCCAGCAGTCTGACCGGTACTGGAAACACCATATATTTT.